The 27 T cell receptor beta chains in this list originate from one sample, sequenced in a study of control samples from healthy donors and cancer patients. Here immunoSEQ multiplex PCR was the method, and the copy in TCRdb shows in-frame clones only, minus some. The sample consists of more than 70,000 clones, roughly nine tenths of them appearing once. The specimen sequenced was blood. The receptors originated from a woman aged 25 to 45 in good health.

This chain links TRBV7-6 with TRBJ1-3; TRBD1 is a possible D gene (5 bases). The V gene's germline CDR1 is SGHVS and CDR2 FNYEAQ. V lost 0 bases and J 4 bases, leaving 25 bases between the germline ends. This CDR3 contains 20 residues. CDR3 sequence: CASSLASGTQGHTGGNTIYF. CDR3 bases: TGTGCCAGCAGCTTAGCGTCAGGGACTCAGGGCCACACGGGAGGAAACACCATATATTTT.

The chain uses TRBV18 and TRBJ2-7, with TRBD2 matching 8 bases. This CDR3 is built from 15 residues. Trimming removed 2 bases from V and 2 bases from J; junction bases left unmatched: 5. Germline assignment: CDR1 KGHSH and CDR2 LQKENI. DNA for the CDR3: TGTGCCAGCTCACCAATCGTAGCGGGAACCTACGAGCAGTACTTC. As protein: CASSPIVAGTYEQYF.

The CDR3 spells CASTPGHGGTDTQYF. CDR3 DNA: TGTGCCAGCACTCCGGGACACGGGGGAACAGATACGCAGTATTTT. The chain recombines TRBV6-5 with TRBJ2-3; D is tentatively TRBD1 or TRBD2 (6 bases each). The V end lost 7 bases, the J end lost 3 bases, and 17 bases lay between the germline ends. Germline CDR1 is MNHEY and CDR2 is SVGAGI. The CDR3 extends over 15 amino acids.

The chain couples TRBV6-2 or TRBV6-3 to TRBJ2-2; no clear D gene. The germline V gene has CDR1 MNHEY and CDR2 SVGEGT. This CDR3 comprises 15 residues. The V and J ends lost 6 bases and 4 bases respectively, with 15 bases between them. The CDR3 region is CASSLRPVGTGELFF. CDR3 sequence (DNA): TGTGCCAGCAGCTTAAGACCGGTCGGCACCGGGGAGCTGTTTTTT.

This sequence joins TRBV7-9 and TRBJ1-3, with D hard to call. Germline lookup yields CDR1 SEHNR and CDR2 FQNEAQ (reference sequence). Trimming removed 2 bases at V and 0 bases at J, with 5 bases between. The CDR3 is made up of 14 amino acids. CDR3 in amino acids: CASSLRSSGNTIYF. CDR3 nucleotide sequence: TGTGCCAGCAGCTTAAGGTCCTCTGGAAACACCATATATTTT.

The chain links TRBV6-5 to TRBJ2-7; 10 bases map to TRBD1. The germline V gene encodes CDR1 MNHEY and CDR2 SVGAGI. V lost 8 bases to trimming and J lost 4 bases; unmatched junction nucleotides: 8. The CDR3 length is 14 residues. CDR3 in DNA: TGTGCCAGCGGCCCCGGGACAGGGGTTTACGAGCAGTACTTC. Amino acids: CASGPGTGVYEQYF.

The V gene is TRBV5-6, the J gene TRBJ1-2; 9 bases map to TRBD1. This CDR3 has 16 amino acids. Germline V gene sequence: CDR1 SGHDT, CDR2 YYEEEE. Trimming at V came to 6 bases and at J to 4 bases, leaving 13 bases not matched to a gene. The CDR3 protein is CASTLSRTGEGYGYTF. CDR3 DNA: TGTGCCAGCACCTTATCTAGGACAGGGGAGGGCTATGGCTACACCTTC.

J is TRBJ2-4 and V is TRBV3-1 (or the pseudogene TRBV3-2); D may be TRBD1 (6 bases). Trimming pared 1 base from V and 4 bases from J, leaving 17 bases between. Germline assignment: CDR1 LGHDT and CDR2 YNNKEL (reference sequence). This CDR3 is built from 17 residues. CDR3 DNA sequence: TGTGCCAGCAGCCAAGGTGGGTGGGGGCCATTTAAAAACATTCAGTACTTC. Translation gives CASSQGGWGPFKNIQYF.

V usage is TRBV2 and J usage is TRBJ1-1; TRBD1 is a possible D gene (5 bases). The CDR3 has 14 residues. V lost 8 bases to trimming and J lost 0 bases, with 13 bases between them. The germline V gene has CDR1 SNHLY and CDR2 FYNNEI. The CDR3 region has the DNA TGTGCCAGCGGCCTGGGGGGAATGAACACTGAAGCTTTCTTT. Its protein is CASGLGGMNTEAFF. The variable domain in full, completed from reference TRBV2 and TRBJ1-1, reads EPEVTQTPSHQVTQMGQEVILRCVPISNHLYFYWYRQILGQKVEFLVSFYNNEISEKSEIFDDQFSVERPDGSNFTLKIRSTKLEDSAMYFCASGLGGMNTEAFFGQGTRLTVV.

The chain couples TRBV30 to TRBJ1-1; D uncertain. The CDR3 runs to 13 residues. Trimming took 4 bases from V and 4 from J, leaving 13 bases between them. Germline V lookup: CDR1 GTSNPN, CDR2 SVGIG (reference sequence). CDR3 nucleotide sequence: TGTGCCTGGACAGCCTTACGGGGCACTGAAGCTTTCTTT. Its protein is CAWTALRGTEAFF. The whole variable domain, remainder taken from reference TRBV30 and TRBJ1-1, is SQTIHQWPATLVQPVGSPLSLECTVEGTSNPNLYWYRQAAGRGLQLLFYSVGIGQISSEVPQNLSASRPQDRQFILSSKKLLLSDSGFYLCAWTALRGTEAFFGQGTRLTVV.

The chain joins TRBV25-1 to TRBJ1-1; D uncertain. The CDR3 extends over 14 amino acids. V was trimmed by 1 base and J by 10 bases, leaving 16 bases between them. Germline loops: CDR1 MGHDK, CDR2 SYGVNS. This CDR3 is CASSESVGGLGAFF. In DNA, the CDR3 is TGTGCCAGCAGTGAATCGGTCGGAGGGTTGGGAGCTTTCTTT.

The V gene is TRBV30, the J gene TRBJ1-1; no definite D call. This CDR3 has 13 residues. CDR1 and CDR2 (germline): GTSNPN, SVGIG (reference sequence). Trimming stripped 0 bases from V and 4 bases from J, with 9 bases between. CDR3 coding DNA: TGTGCCTGGAGTGTATATCGGACCACTGAAGCTTTCTTT. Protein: CAWSVYRTTEAFF.

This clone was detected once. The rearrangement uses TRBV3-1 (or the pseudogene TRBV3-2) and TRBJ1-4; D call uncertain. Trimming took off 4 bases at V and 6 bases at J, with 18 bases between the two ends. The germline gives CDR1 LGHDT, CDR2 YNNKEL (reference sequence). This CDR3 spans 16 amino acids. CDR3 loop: CASSRILGLQDEKLFF. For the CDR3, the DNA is TGTGCCAGCAGCCGCATATTGGGTCTGCAGGATGAAAAACTGTTTTTT.

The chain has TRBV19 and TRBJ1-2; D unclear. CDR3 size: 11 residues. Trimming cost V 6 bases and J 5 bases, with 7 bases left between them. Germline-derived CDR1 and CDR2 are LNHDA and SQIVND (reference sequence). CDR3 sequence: CASRDRYGYTF. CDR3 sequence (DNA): TGTGCCAGTAGGGACCGGTATGGCTACACCTTC.

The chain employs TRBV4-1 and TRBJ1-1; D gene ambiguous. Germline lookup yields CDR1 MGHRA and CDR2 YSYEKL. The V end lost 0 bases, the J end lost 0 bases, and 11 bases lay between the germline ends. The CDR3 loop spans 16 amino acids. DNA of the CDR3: TGCGCCAGCAGCCAAGATCTGTTCGAGTTGAACACTGAAGCTTTCTTT. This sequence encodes CASSQDLFELNTEAFF.

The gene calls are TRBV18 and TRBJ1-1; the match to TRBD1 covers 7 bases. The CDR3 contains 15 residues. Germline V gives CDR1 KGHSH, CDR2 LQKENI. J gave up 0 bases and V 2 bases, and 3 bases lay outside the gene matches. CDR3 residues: CASSPSRGVNTEAFF. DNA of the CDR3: TGTGCCAGCTCACCATCCAGGGGGGTGAACACTGAAGCTTTCTTT.

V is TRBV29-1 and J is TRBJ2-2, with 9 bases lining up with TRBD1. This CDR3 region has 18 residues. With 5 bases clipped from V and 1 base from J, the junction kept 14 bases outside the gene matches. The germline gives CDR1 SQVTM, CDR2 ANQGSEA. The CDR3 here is CSVTYIRDRVMNTGELFF. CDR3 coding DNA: TGCAGCGTTACCTACATCCGGGACAGGGTAATGAACACCGGGGAGCTGTTTTTT.

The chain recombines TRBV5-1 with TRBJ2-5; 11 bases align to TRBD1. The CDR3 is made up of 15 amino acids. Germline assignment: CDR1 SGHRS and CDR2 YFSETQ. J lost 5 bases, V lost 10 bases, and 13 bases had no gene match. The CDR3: CAAADRGLRAETQYF. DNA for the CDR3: TGCGCCGCAGCGGACAGGGGGCTTCGTGCGGAGACCCAGTACTTC.

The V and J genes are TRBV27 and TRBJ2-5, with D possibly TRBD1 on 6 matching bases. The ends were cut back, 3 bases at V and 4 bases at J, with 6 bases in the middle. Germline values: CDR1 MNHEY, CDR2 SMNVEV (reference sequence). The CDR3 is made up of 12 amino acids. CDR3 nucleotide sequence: TGTGCCAGCAGTTTCAGGGGAGAGACCCAGTACTTC. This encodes CASSFRGETQYF.

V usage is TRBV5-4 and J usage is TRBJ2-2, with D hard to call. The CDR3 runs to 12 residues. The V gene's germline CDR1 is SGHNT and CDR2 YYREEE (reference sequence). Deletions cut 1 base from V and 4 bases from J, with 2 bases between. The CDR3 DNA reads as TGTGCCAGCAGCTTGATCACCGGGGAGCTGTTTTTT. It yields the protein CASSLITGELFF.

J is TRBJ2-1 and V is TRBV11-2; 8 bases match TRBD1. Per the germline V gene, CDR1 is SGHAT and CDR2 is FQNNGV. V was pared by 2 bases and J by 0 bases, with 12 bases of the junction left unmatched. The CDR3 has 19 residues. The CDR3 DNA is TGTGCCAGCAGCTTACGGGGGTGGGCCGGGACAGGCTCCTACAATGAGCAGTTCTTC. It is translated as CASSLRGWAGTGSYNEQFF. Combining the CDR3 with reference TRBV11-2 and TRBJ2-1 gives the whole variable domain EAGVAQSPRYKIIEKRQSVAFWCNPISGHATLYWYQQILGQGPKLLIQFQNNGVVDDSQLPKDRFSAERLKGVDSTLKIQPAKLEDSAVYLCASSLRGWAGTGSYNEQFFGPGTRLTVL.

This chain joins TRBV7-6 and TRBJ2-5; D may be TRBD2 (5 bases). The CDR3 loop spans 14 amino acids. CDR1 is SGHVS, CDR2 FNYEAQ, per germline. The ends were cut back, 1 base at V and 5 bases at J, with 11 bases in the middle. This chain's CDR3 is CASSLGPGLETQYF. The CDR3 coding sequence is TGTGCCAGCAGCTTAGGCCCGGGGTTGGAGACCCAGTACTTC.

The CDR3 loop is CASSQAGGSYSPLHF. The CDR3 DNA follows: TGCGCCAGCAGCCAAGCAGGAGGTAGTTATTCACCCCTCCACTTT. The chain recombines TRBV4-1 with TRBJ1-6, with D unresolved. This CDR3 spans 15 amino acids. The germline V and J ends were trimmed by 1 base and 8 bases, with 12 bases remaining between them. The V gene's germline CDR1 is MGHRA and CDR2 YSYEKL.

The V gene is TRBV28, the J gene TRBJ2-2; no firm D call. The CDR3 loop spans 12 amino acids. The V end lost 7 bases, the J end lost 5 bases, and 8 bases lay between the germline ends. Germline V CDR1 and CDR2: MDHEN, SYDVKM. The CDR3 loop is CASKRGTGELFF. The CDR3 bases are TGTGCCAGCAAAAGAGGTACCGGGGAGCTGTTTTTT.

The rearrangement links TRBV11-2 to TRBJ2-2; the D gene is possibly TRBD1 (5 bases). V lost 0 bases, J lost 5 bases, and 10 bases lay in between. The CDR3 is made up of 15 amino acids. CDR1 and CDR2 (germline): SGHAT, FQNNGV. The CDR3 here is CASSLEPGRTGELFF. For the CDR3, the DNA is TGTGCCAGCAGCTTAGAGCCAGGGCGAACCGGGGAGCTGTTTTTT.

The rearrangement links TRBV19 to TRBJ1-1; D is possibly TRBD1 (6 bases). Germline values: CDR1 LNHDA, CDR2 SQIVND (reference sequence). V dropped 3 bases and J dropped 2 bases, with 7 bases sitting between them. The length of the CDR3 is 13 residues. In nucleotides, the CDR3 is TGTGCCAGTAGTATGGACAGTAACACTGAAGCTTTCTTT. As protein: CASSMDSNTEAFF. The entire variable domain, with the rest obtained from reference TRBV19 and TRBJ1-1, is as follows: DGGITQSPKYLFRKEGQNVTLSCEQNLNHDAMYWYRQDPGQGLRLIYYSQIVNDFQKGDIAEGYSVSREKKESFPLTVTSAQKNPTAFYLCASSMDSNTEAFFGQGTRLTVV.

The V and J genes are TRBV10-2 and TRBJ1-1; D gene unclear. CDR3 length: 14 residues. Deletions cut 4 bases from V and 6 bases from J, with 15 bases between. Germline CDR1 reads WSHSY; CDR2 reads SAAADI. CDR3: CASSGEVGWPEAFF. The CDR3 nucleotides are TGCGCCAGCAGTGGCGAGGTGGGGTGGCCTGAAGCTTTCTTT.